This T cell receptor beta chain was obtained from a study of graft-versus-host responses after intestinal transplantation. Study-wide background: Grafts that recipients had were multivisceral, liver-intestinal, or isolated intestinal transplants. Induction using anti-thymocyte globulin, followed by tacrolimus and steroids for around 3 years, was given to all recipients. Broader study findings: Recipient marrow contained GvH clones, some of which appeared first in ileum or blood.

Per germline, CDR1 SNHLY and CDR2 FYNNEI. The CDR3 totals 15 residues. V lost 6 bases and J lost 2; bases outside the gene matches: 4. About this clone itself: Its target is unknown.

Generated by immunoSEQ multiplex PCR, the TCRdb table keeps only in-frame clones and is missing some. Seen here are around 71,000 clones, roughly 92% observed once, and the top ten hold less than 8%. The sequence was collected from a human patient who received an intestinal transplant, so some T cells may come from the graft donor. This material consisted of bone marrow, taken 734 days after intestinal transplantation. The chain is built from TRBV2 and TRBJ2-7; TRBD2 aligns across 13 bases. This CDR3 reads CASRAGTSGAYEQYF. CDR3 coding DNA: TGTGCCAGCAGGGCTGGGACTAGCGGGGCCTACGAGCAGTACTTC.